This paragraph covers one T cell receptor beta chain sequence. Sequenced by immunoSEQ multiplex PCR; TCRdb stores in-frame clones only, minus some. Here the sample spans over 25,000 clones, 90% to 95% being singletons. The data were obtained in a study of T cell changes during pregnancy in multiple sclerosis. V was trimmed by 2 bases and J by 1 base, leaving 8 bases between them. Germline CDR1 is SGHTA and CDR2 is FQGTGA. This CDR3 spans 14 amino acids. The clonotype was recovered from a female donor in good health, enrolled as a control in a pregnancy study. The chain carries TRBV7-3 and TRBJ1-1; maybe TRBD1 (5 bases). Sequencing was performed on CD8+ T cells from peripheral blood mononuclear cells, taken in the second trimester of pregnancy. The CDR3 loop reads CASSLHQGNTEAFF. The CDR3 nucleotides are TGTGCCAGCAGCTTACACCAGGGGAACACTGAAGCTTTCTTT.